This T cell receptor beta chain emerged from a study of T cell clones after liver transplantation. Study in general: TCRbeta sequencing after a pre-transplant mixed lymphocyte reaction identified graft-donor-reactive clones, later tracked in post-transplant blood. Tolerance: complete withdrawal held at least one year, liver enzymes staying within twice normal.

The protocol was immunoSEQ multiplex PCR, while the TCRdb copy is restricted to in-frame clones and leaves out a portion. In the table there are roughly 80,000 clones, around four fifths of which are singletons. The CDR3 is 15 amino acids. Germline assignment: CDR1 LNHDA and CDR2 SQIVND (reference sequence). Trimming cost V 5 bases and J 4 bases, with 17 bases left between them. This clone has at least ten counts. Sequencing was performed on CD4+ T cells from blood, taken 45 to 46 months after liver transplant. The chain is built from TRBV19 and TRBJ1-2; tentative D call: TRBD1 (5 bases). The TCR sequence derives from a human patient who received a liver transplant. Some T cells may possibly be graft donor cells. The CDR3 DNA sequence: TGTGCCAGTAGTGGACACTCGCTTCAGATCTATGGCTACACCTTC. Amino acid sequence: CASSGHSLQIYGYTF.